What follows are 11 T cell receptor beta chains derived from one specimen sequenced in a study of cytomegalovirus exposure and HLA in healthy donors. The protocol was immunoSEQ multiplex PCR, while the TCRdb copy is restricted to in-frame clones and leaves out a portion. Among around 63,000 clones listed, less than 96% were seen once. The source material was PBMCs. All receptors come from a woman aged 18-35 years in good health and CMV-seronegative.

The CDR3 region is CSVGGAGANVLTF. DNA for the CDR3: TGCAGCGTTGGCGGTGCTGGGGCCAACGTCCTGACTTTC. The chain is built from TRBV29-1 and TRBJ2-6; D remains ambiguous. This CDR3 is built from 13 residues. Trimming took off 4 bases at V and 2 bases at J, with 6 bases between the two ends. Germline V CDR1 and CDR2: SQVTM, ANQGSEA.

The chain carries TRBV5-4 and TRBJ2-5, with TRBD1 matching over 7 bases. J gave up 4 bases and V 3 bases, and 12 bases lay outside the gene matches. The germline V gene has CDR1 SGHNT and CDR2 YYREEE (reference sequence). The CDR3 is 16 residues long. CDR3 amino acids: CASSSTIASGGETQYF. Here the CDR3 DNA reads TGTGCCAGCAGCTCGACTATAGCGTCAGGGGGAGAGACCCAGTACTTC.

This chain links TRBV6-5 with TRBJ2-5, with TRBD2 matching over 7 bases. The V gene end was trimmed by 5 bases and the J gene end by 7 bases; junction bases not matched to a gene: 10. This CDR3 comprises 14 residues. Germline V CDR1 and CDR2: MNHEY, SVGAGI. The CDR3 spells CASSPRLAQGTQYF. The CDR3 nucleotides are TGTGCCAGCAGTCCACGACTAGCCCAGGGGACCCAGTACTTC.

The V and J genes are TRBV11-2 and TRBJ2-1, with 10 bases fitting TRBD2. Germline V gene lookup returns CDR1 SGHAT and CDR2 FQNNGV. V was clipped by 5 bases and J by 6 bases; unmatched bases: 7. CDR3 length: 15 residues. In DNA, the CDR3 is TGTGCCAGCAGCCCCCTAGCGGGAGTTCCCAATGAGCAGTTCTTC. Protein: CASSPLAGVPNEQFF.

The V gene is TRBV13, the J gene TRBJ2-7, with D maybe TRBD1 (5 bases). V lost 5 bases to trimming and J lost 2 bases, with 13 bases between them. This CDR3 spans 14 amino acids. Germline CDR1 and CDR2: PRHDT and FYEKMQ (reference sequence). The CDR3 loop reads CASSPRQLPYEQYF. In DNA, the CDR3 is TGTGCCAGCAGCCCCCGACAGCTCCCCTACGAGCAGTACTTC.

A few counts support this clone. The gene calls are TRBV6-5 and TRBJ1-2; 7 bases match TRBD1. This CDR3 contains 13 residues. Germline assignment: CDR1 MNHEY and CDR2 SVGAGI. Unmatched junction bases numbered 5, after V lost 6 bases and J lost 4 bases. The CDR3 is CASRPGGPYGYTF. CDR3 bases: TGTGCCAGCAGACCAGGGGGGCCCTATGGCTACACCTTC.

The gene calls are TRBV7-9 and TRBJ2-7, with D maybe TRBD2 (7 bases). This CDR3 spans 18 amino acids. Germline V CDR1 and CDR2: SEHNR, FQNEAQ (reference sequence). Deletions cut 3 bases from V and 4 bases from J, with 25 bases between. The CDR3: CASSFGPGARRGGYEQYF. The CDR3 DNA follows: TGTGCCAGCAGCTTTGGGCCGGGGGCTCGTAGGGGGGGGTACGAGCAGTACTTC.

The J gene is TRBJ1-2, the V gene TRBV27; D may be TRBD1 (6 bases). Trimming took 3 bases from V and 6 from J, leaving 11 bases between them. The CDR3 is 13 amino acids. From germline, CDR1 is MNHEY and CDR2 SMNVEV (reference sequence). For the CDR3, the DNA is TGTGCCAGCAGTTTGTGGCAGGGGCATGGCTACACCTTC. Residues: CASSLWQGHGYTF.

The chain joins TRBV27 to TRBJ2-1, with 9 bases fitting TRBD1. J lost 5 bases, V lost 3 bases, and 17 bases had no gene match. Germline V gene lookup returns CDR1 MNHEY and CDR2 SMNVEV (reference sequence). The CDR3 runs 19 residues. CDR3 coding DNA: TGTGCCAGCAGTTTGAAGGGGACAGGGTTTTCATGGGCCAACAATGAGCAGTTCTTC. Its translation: CASSLKGTGFSWANNEQFF.

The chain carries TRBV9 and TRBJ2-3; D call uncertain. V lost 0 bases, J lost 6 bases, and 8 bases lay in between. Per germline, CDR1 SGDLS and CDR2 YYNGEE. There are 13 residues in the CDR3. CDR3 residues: CASSVVPRDTQYF. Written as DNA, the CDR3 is TGTGCCAGCAGCGTAGTCCCCCGGGATACGCAGTATTTT. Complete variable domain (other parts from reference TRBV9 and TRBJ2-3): DSGVTQTPKHLITATGQRVTLRCSPRSGDLSVYWYQQSLDQGLQFLIQYYNGEERAKGNILERFSAQQFPDLHSELNLSSLELGDSALYFCASSVVPRDTQYFGPGTRLTVL.

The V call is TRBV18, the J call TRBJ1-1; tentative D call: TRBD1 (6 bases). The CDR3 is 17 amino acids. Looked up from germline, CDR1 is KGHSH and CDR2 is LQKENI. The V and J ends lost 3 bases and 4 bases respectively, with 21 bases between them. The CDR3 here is CASSPSVVGAMGTEAFF. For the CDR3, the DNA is TGTGCCAGCTCACCCTCCGTCGTGGGGGCGATGGGCACTGAAGCTTTCTTT.